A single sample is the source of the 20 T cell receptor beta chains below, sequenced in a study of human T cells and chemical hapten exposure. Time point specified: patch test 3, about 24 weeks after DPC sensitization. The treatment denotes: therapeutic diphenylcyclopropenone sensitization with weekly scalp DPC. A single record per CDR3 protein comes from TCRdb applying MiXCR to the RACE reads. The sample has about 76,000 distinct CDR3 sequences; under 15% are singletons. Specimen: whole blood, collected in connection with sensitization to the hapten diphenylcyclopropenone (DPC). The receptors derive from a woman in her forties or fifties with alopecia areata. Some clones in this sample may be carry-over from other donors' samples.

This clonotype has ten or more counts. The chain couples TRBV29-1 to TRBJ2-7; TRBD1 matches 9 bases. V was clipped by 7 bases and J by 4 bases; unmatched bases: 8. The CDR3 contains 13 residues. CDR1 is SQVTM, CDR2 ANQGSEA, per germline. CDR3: CSALQGARYEQYF. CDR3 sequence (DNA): TGCAGCGCGTTACAGGGGGCACGTTACGAGCAGTACTTC.

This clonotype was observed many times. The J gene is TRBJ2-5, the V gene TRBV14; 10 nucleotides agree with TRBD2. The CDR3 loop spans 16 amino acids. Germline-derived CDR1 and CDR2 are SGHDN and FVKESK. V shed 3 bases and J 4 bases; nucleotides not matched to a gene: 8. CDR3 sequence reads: CASSQKAGGPGETQYF. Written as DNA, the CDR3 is TGTGCCAGCAGCCAGAAAGCGGGAGGGCCTGGAGAGACCCAGTACTTC.

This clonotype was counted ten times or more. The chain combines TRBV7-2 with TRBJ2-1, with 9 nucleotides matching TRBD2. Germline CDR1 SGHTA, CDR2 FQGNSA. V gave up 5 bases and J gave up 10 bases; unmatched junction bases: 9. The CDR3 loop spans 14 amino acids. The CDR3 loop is CASSPVAGAMEQFF. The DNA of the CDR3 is TGTGCCAGCAGCCCAGTAGCGGGAGCGATGGAGCAGTTCTTC.

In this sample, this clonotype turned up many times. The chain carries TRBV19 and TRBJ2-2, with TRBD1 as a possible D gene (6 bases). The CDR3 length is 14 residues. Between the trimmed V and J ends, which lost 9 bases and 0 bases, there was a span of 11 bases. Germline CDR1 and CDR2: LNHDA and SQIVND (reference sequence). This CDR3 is CASVGQSNTGELFF. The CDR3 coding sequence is TGTGCCAGCGTAGGACAGTCGAACACCGGGGAGCTGTTTTTT.

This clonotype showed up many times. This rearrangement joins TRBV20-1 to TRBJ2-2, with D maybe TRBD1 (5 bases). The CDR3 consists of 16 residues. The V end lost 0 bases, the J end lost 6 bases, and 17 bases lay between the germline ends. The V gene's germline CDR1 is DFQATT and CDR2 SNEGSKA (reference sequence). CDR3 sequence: CSARDPGLVIPGELFF. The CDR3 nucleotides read TGCAGTGCTAGAGATCCAGGGCTAGTAATCCCCGGGGAGCTGTTTTTT.

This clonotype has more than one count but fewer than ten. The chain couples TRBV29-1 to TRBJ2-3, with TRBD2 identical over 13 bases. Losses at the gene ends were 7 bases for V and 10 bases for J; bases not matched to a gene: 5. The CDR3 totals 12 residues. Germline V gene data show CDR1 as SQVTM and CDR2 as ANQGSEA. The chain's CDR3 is CSAWTSGSSQYF. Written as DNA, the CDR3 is TGCAGCGCCTGGACTAGCGGGAGTTCGCAGTATTTT.

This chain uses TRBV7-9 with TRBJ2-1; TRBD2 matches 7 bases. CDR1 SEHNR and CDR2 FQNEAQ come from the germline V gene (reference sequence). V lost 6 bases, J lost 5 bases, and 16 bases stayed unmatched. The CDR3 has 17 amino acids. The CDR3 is CASSPSFKAGVHNEQFF. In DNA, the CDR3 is TGTGCCAGCAGTCCGTCCTTTAAGGCGGGAGTTCACAATGAGCAGTTCTTC. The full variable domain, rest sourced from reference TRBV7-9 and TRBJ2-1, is DTGVSQNPRHKITKRGQNVTFRCDPISEHNRLYWYRQTLGQGPEFLTYFQNEAQLEKSRLLSDRFSAERPKGSFSTLEIQRTEQGDSAMYLCASSPSFKAGVHNEQFFGPGTRLTVL.

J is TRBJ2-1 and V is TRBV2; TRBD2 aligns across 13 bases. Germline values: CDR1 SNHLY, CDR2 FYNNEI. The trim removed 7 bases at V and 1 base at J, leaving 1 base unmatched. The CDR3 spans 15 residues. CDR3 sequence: CASKLAGGSYNEQFF. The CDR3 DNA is TGTGCCAGCAAACTAGCGGGAGGGTCCTACAATGAGCAGTTCTTC.

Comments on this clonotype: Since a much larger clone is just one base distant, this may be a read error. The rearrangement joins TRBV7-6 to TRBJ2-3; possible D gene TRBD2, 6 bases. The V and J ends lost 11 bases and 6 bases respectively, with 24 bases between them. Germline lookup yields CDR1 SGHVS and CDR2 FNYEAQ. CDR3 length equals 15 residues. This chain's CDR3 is CAGTSPAGTGDTQYF. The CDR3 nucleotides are TGTGCCGGCACCTCTCCGGCGGGGACTGGGGATACGCAGTATTTT.

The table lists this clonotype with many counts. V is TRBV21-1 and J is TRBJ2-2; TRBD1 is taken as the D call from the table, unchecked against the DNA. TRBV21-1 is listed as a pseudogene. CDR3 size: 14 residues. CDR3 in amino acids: CASSKGQGAGELFF. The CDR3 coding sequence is TGTGCCAGCAGCAAAGGACAGGGGGCCGGGGAGCTGTTTTTT.

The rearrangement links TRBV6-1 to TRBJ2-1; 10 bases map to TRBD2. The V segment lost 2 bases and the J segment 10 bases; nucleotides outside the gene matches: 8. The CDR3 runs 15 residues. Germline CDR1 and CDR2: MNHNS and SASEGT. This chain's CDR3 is CASSELSGRGREQFF. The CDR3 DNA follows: TGTGCCAGCAGTGAATTAAGCGGGAGGGGGCGGGAGCAGTTCTTC.

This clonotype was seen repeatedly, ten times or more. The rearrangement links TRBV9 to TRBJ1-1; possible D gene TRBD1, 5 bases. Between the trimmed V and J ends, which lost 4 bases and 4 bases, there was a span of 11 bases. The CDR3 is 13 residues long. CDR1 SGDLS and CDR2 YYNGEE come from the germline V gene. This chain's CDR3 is CASSSRRGTEAFF. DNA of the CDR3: TGTGCCAGCAGCTCACGAAGGGGCACTGAAGCTTTCTTT.

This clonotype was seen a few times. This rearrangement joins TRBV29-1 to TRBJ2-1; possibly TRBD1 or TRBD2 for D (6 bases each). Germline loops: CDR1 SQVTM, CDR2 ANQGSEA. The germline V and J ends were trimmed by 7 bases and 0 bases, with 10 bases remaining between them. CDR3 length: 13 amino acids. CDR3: CSAEGGSYNEQFF. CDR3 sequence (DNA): TGCAGCGCCGAGGGGGGCTCCTACAATGAGCAGTTCTTC.

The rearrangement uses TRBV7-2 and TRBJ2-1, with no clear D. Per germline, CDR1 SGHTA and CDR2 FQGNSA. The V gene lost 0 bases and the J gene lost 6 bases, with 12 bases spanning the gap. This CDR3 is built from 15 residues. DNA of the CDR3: TGTGCCAGCAGCTTAGCGCCCGGCGGTTTCAATGAGCAGTTCTTC. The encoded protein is CASSLAPGGFNEQFF.

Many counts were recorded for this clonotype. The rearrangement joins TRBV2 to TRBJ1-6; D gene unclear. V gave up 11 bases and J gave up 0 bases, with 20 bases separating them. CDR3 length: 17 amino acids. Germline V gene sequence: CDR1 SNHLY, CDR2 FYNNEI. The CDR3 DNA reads TGTGCCGTCGGACCCGGCGTATCAAGCTCCTATAATTCACCCCTCCACTTT. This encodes CAVGPGVSSSYNSPLHF.

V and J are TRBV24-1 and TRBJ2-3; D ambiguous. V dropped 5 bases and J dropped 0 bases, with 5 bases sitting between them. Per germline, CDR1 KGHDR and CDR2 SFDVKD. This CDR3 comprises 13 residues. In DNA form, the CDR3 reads TGTGCCACCAGTGCCTGTAGCACAGATACGCAGTATTTT. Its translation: CATSACSTDTQYF.

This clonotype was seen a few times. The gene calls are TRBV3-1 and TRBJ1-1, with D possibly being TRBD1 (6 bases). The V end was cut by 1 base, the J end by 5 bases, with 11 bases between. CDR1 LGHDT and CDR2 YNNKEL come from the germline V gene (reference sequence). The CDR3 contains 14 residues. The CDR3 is CASSQGQVRTEAFF. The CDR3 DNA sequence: TGTGCCAGCAGCCAAGGACAGGTGCGGACTGAAGCTTTCTTT.

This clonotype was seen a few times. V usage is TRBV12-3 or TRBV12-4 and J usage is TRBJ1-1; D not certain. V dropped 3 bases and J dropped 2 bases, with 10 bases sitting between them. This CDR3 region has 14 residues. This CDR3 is CASSLPIVNTEAFF. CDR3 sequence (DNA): TGTGCCAGCAGTTTGCCAATCGTTAACACTGAAGCTTTCTTT.

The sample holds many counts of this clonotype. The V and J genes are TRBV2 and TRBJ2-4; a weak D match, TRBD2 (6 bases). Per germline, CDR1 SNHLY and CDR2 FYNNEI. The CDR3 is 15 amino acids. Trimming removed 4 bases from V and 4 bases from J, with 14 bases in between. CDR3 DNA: TGTGCCAGCAGTGCTCCCGAGGGACTTAAAAACATTCAGTACTTC. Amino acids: CASSAPEGLKNIQYF.

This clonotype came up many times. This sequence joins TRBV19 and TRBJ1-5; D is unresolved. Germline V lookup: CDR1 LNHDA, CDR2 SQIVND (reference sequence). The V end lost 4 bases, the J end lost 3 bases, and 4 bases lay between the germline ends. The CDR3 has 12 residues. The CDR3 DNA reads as TGTGCCAGTAGTACCCTCAATCAGCCCCAGCATTTT. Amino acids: CASSTLNQPQHF.